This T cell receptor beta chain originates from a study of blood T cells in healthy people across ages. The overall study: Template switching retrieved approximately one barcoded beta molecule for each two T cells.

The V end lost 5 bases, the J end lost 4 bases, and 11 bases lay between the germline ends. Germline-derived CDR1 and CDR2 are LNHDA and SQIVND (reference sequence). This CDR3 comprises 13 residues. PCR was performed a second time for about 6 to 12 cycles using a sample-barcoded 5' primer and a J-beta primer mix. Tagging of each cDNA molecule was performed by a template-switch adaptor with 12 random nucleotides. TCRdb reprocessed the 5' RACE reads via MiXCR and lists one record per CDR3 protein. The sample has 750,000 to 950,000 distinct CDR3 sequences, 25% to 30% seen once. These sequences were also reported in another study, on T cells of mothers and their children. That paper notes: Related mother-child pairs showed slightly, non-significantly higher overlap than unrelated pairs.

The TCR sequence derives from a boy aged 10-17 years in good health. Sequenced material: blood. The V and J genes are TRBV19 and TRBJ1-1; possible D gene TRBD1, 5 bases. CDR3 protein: CASSVGAATEAFF. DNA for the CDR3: TGTGCCAGTAGTGTCGGGGCGGCCACTGAAGCTTTCTTT.